This T cell receptor beta chain was identified during a study of T cell repertoires in cytomegalovirus infection. About the research overall: Both a matching HLA type and CMV infection were indicated by public TCR beta signatures.

The V gene lost 3 bases and the J gene lost 4 bases, with 13 bases spanning the gap. Looked up from germline, CDR1 is SGHRS and CDR2 is YFSETQ. The CDR3 sequence is 14 residues long. Details on this clonotype: The antigen remains unidentified.

TCRdb recomputed calls from the reads with MiXCR, one row per CDR3 protein. The sample has 110,000 or so distinct CDR3 sequences, 30% seen once. This receptor was identified in a human donor in good health (CMV status not recorded). Some clones in this sample may be carry-over from other donors' samples. The sample was CD8+ T cells from cultured PBMCs, taken from culture after CMV antigen stimulation. This chain uses TRBV5-1 with TRBJ1-1; a weak D match, TRBD1 (5 bases). CDR3 nucleotide sequence: TGCGCCAGCAGCTCCTACGGTGGGGCCACTGAAGCTTTCTTT. This codes for CASSSYGGATEAFF. The complete variable domain, with remaining parts taken from reference TRBV5-1 and TRBJ1-1, reads KAGVTQTPRYLIKTRGQQVTLSCSPISGHRSVSWYQQTPGQGLQFLFEYFSETQRNKGNFPGRFSGRQFSNSRSEMNVSTLELGDSALYLCASSSYGGATEAFFGQGTRLTVV.